This TCR beta chain was observed in a study of PD-1 blockade in classical Hodgkin lymphoma. General observations from the study: Possible causes of repertoire differences, disease activity or prior therapy, remain undefined. It was reported that newly diagnosed patients had less baseline TCR diversity than healthy donors. Patients who began taking nivolumab under 1 year after ASCT were left out. The diversity seen at baseline in complete responders resembled that of newly diagnosed patients.

Noted time point: cycle 4 day 1 (C4D1), after five to seven weeks of nivolumab. The patients all showed relapse after autologous stem cell transplantation, while their brentuximab vedotin exposure varied. The V gene lost 3 bases and the J gene lost 1 base, with 10 bases spanning the gap. Germline CDR1 and CDR2: SGDLS and YYNGEE. CDR3 length: 14 residues. Method: immunoSEQ multiplex PCR; TCRdb's copy keeps in-frame clones and lacks some. The sample holds roughly 50,000 clones, roughly 86% seen once. In this sample, this clone turned up once. Its antigen is still unknown. The chain uses TRBV9 and TRBJ1-1, with unresolved D. Sequenced here: peripheral blood mononuclear cells (PBMCs), sampled before the fourth cycle of nivolumab. The receptor was derived from a human donor with classical Hodgkin lymphoma. The DNA of the CDR3 is TGTGCCAGCAGCGGACGGACGGGGAACACTGAAGCTTTCTTT. Translating gives CASSGRTGNTEAFF.